This TCR beta chain was sequenced during a study of molecular identifiers for immune sequencing clone quantification. About the research overall: Split five ways in replicates, RNA from around 20,000 or 99,000 naive CD8 cells had four portions sequenced.

The table lists this clonotype with a few counts. TCRdb re-analysed the PCR reads in MiXCR, keeping a single row per CDR3 protein. The table shows 400,000 to 600,000 distinct CDR3 sequences, with 20% to 25% occurring only once. The germline CDR1 and CDR2 sequences are SGDLS and YYNGEE. This CDR3 spans 13 amino acids. Trimming stripped 0 bases from V and 3 bases from J, with 7 bases between. The TCR comes from a human donor in good health. Some libraries in this study had Jurkat cell RNA spiked in. The sample comprised naive CD8+ T cells from blood, with Jurkat cell RNA spiked in. The sample's subset: FACS-sorted CD8+CD4-CCR7+CD45RA+ naive T cells. The rearrangement uses TRBV9 and TRBJ2-7; D is ambiguous. The CDR3 here is CASSVGVDYEQYF. DNA for the CDR3: TGTGCCAGCAGCGTAGGAGTTGACTACGAGCAGTACTTC.